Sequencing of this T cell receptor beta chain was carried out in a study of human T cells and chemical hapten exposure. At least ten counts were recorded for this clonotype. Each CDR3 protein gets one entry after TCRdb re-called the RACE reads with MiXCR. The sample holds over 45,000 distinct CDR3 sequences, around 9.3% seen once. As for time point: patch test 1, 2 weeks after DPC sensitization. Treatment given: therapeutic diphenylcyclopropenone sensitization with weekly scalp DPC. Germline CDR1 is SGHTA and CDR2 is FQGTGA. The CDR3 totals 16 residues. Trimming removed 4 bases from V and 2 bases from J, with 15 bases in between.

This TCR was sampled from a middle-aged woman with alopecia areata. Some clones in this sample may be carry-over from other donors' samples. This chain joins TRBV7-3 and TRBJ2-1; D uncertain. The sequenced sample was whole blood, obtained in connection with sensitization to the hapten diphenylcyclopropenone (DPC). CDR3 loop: CASSSISERPYNEQFF. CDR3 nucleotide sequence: TGTGCCAGCAGCTCCATCTCGGAGAGGCCCTACAATGAGCAGTTCTTC.